The present TCR beta chain was sequenced within a study of cytomegalovirus exposure and HLA in healthy donors. V lost 6 bases to trimming and J lost 6 bases, with 8 bases between them. The CDR3 runs 10 residues. Germline V gives CDR1 DFQATT, CDR2 SNEGSKA (reference sequence). A word on this clone: Antigen: not known.

PCR used 60 Vbeta primers and 13 Jbeta primers. Assay: immunoSEQ multiplex PCR; the TCRdb copy retains only in-frame clones and omits some. The repertoire holds 75,000 to 90,000 clones, with around 76% as singletons. Notes on the study in general: Confirmation in vitro established that a few CMV-associated chains were specific for CMV antigens. As a later analysis revealed, most CMV-associated TCR beta chains appeared HLA-restricted. Earlier results showed most TCR beta V segments being productive about 87% or about 30% of the time.

Material: PBMCs. The TCR originated in a male donor in good health and CMV-seropositive. The chain has TRBV20-1 and TRBJ1-1, with D unresolved. The CDR3 spells CSAARAEAFF. In DNA form, the CDR3 reads TGCAGTGCCGCGCGGGCTGAAGCTTTCTTT.